The 4 T cell receptor beta chains presented below share a single source sample, sequenced in a study of blood T cell repertoires in COVID-19. Some clones are missing from TCRdb's copy, which holds only in-frame ones; the method was immunoSEQ multiplex PCR. This sample has some 170,000 clones, with over 80% found just once. Source material: peripheral blood. The receptors come from a middle-aged woman with COVID-19, enrolled during active disease.

The chain recombines TRBV5-5 with TRBJ2-4; D remains ambiguous. Per the germline V gene, CDR1 is SGHKS and CDR2 is YYEKEE (reference sequence). The CDR3 covers 15 residues. The germline V and J ends were trimmed by 0 bases and 0 bases, with 7 bases remaining between them. The CDR3 sequence is CASSLEKLAKNIQYF. Written as DNA, the CDR3 is TGTGCCAGCAGCTTGGAGAAGCTAGCCAAAAACATTCAGTACTTC.

This sequence joins TRBV10-1 and TRBJ2-4, with 7 bases aligning to TRBD2. The CDR3 is made up of 15 amino acids. V gave up 6 bases and J gave up 2 bases; unmatched junction bases: 7. Germline assignment: CDR1 WNHNN and CDR2 SYGVQD (reference sequence). CDR3 sequence: CASSRGEGTKNIQYF. Written as DNA, the CDR3 is TGCGCCAGCAGCCGGGGGGAGGGGACCAAAAACATTCAGTACTTC.

This sequence joins TRBV6-5 and TRBJ1-3; D unclear. The CDR3 sequence is 15 residues long. Germline V gene data show CDR1 as MNHEY and CDR2 as SVGAGI. V lost 2 bases to trimming and J lost 3 bases, with 11 bases between them. For the CDR3, the DNA is TGTGCCAGCAGTTACGGTCGGAGGGTTGGAAACACCATATATTTT. Translation gives CASSYGRRVGNTIYF.

This chain links TRBV7-2 with TRBJ1-2; D is unresolved. Trimming removed 1 base at V and 3 bases at J, with 9 bases between. The CDR3 has 14 amino acids. Germline V gene sequence: CDR1 SGHTA, CDR2 FQGNSA. The CDR3 loop is CASSLVATYYGYTF. In DNA, the CDR3 is TGTGCCAGCAGCTTAGTTGCAACTTACTATGGCTACACCTTC.